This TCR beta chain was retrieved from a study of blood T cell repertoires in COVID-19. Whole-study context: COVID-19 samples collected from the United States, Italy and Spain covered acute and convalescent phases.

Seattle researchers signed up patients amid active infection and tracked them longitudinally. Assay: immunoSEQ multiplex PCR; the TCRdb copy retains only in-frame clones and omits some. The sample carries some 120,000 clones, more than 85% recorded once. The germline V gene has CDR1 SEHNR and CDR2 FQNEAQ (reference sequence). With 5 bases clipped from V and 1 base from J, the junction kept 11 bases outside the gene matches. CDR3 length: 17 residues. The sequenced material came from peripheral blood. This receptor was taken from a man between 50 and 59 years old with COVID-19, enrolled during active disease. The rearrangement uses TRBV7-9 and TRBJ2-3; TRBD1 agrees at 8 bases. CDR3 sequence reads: CASSTTGQGIGTDTQYF. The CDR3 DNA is TGTGCCAGCAGCACTACAGGACAGGGCATCGGCACAGATACGCAGTATTTT.